A selection of T cell receptor beta chains follows, all from one sample in a study of cytomegalovirus exposure and HLA in healthy donors. Repertoires were generated with immunoSEQ multiplex PCR, while TCRdb's copy carries only in-frame clones and drops some. The table has more than 65,000 clones, around 80% seen once; the top ten hold under 2.5%. Sequenced sample: PBMCs. All receptors come from a man between 18 and 29 years old in good health and CMV-seronegative. Each CDR3 is given with its conserved first and last residue. The D gene is left open where the match is weak. The size field is filled for only some rows; it gives once, few, many or a size class.

TRBV4-3	-	-	TRBJ1-1	CASSPGQNTEAFF	TGCGCCAGCAGCCCCGGACAGAACACTGAAGCTTTCTTT
TRBV30	-	-	TRBJ2-3	CAWSVPTVSTDTQYF	TGTGCCTGGAGTGTACCTACGGTGAGCACAGATACGCAGTATTTT
TRBV28	-	-	TRBJ1-4	CASSPISREKLFF	TGTGCCAGCAGTCCTATATCGCGTGAAAAACTGTTTTTT
TRBV5-4	-	-	TRBJ1-1	CASSRGRGTEAFF	TGTGCCAGCAGCCGGGGTCGCGGCACTGAAGCTTTCTTT
TRBV6-6	TRBD1	-	TRBJ2-5	CASSYSGGRETQYF	TGTGCCAGCAGTTACTCAGGGGGCCGGGAGACCCAGTACTTC
TRBV29-1	-	-	TRBJ2-7	CSVEDRGLNYEQYF	TGCAGCGTTGAGGACCGGGGACTTAACTACGAGCAGTACTTC
TRBV2	TRBD1	once	TRBJ2-3	CASSEVGTASTDTQYF	TGTGCCAGCAGTGAAGTCGGGACAGCTAGCACAGATACGCAGTATTTT
TRBV29-1	-	-	TRBJ2-1	CSVGTRGTYNEQFF	TGCAGCGTTGGGACCAGGGGTACCTACAATGAGCAGTTCTTC
TRBV7-8	-	few	TRBJ1-5	CASSPVVSLPRMAQHF	TGTGCCAGCAGCCCCGTAGTGTCACTCCCGAGGATGGCCCAGCATTTT
TRBV19	-	-	TRBJ1-1	CASSITYSSNTEAFF	TGTGCCAGTAGTATTACTTATTCCTCGAACACTGAAGCTTTCTTT
TRBV27	-	once	TRBJ2-3	CASSQRGDTQYF	TGTGCCAGCAGTCAGAGGGGGGATACGCAGTATTTT
TRBV30	TRBD1	once	TRBJ1-5	CAWSHGDRVRQPQHF	TGTGCCTGGAGTCATGGGGACAGGGTACGGCAGCCCCAGCATTTT